These T cell receptor beta chains were read from a single sample in a study of blood T cell repertoires in COVID-19. Assay: immunoSEQ multiplex PCR; the TCRdb copy retains only in-frame clones and omits some. Altogether about 160,000 clones are present, roughly 90% being singletons, with the ten largest covering 4.8%. The sequenced material came from peripheral blood. Every receptor here comes from a man aged 30 to 39 with COVID-19, enrolled during active disease. Each CDR3 is given with its conserved first and last residue. The D gene is left open where the match is weak. Some rows mark clone size as missing; the rest say once, few, many or name a class of expanded clone.

V: TRBV5-1
size: -
J: TRBJ2-3
D: TRBD2
DNA: TGCGCCAGCAGCTTGGATGAGCGGGGGGTCTTGGATACGCAGTATTTT
CDR3: CASSLDERGVLDTQYF

V: TRBV7-2
size: -
J: TRBJ2-6
D: -
DNA: TGTGCCAGCAGCTTGGATGGAGCTAGCTCTGGGGCCAACGTCCTGACTTTC
CDR3: CASSLDGASSGANVLTF

V: TRBV5-1
size: -
J: TRBJ2-3
D: -
DNA: TGCGCCAGCAGCACTAACACAGATACGCAGTATTTT
CDR3: CASSTNTDTQYF

V: TRBV24-1
size: -
J: TRBJ1-5
D: -
DNA: TGTGCCACCAGTGATTTCGTAGGGGAGGGCAATCAGCCCCAGCATTTT
CDR3: CATSDFVGEGNQPQHF

V: TRBV4-2
size: -
J: TRBJ2-3
D: TRBD1
DNA: TGTGCCAGCAGCCAGGAGGACGTCGGACAGGGGGCTGCTGATACGCAGTATTTT
CDR3: CASSQEDVGQGAADTQYF

V: TRBV3-1/TRBV3-2
size: once
J: TRBJ2-1
D: TRBD2
DNA: TGTGCCAGCAGACCCAAACCGATAGCGGGGGGGCCCAATGAGCAGTTCTTC
CDR3: CASRPKPIAGGPNEQFF

V: TRBV15
size: -
J: TRBJ2-1
D: TRBD2
DNA: TGTGCCACCAGCAGAGCCTATGGACTAGCGGGAGGGCATAGCTCCTACAATGAGCAGTTCTTC
CDR3: CATSRAYGLAGGHSSYNEQFF

V: TRBV30
size: -
J: TRBJ2-2
D: TRBD1
DNA: TGTGCCTCCAAGACAGGGGATACCACCGGGGAGCTGTTTTTT
CDR3: CASKTGDTTGELFF

V: TRBV6-2/TRBV6-3
size: -
J: TRBJ1-1
D: -
DNA: TGTGCCAGCAGTTCGTTACAGGGTGCGACTGAAGCTTTCTTT
CDR3: CASSSLQGATEAFF

V: TRBV7-2
size: -
J: TRBJ1-5
D: -
DNA: TGTGCCAGCAGCTTACAGGGGAGTGGGGCCAGCAATCAGCCCCAGCATTTT
CDR3: CASSLQGSGASNQPQHF

V: TRBV7-3
size: -
J: TRBJ2-2
D: -
DNA: TGTGCCAGCAGCCCCAAGCCCCCCGATAGGGGTGGGGAGCTGTTTTTT
CDR3: CASSPKPPDRGGELFF

V: TRBV21-1
size: -
J: TRBJ2-4
D: -
DNA: TGTGCCAGCAGTCCAAACCAGGGAGGGTACGTCATTCAGTACTTC
CDR3: CASSPNQGGYVIQYF

V: TRBV28
size: -
J: TRBJ1-5
D: -
DNA: TGTGCCAGCAGTCCTACAGGGATTCAGCCCCAGCATTTT
CDR3: CASSPTGIQPQHF

V: TRBV5-4
size: -
J: TRBJ1-2
D: TRBD1
DNA: TGTGCCAGCAGCGCATGGACAGGAGGGAGTGGTGGCTACACCTTC
CDR3: CASSAWTGGSGGYTF

V: TRBV27
size: -
J: TRBJ2-2
D: TRBD2
DNA: TGTGCCAGCAGTTTCAGTGGTGTCGGCGGGGGAGTTAACACCGGGGAGCTGTTTTTT
CDR3: CASSFSGVGGGVNTGELFF

V: TRBV11-2
size: -
J: TRBJ1-6
D: TRBD1
DNA: TGTGCCAGCAGCTTAGATAGGGACAGGGGGCGAGGTTCACCCCTCCACTTT
CDR3: CASSLDRDRGRGSPLHF

V: TRBV6-2/TRBV6-3
size: -
J: TRBJ2-2
D: TRBD1
DNA: TGTGCCAGCAGTTACTCGAGTCACAGGGGGCGGCCCGGGGAGCTGTTTTTT
CDR3: CASSYSSHRGRPGELFF

V: TRBV7-3
size: once
J: TRBJ2-1
D: TRBD1
DNA: TGTGCCAGCAGCCCCTGGGACAGAATCAATGAGCAGTTCTTC
CDR3: CASSPWDRINEQFF

V: TRBV3-1/TRBV3-2
size: -
J: TRBJ2-7
D: -
DNA: TGTGCCAGCAGCCGACAGGTAACCTACGAGCAGTACTTC
CDR3: CASSRQVTYEQYF

V: TRBV5-1
size: -
J: TRBJ2-6
D: TRBD2
DNA: TGCGCCAGCAGTGGCGGGGGACTCTCTGGGGCCAACGTCCTGACTTTC
CDR3: CASSGGGLSGANVLTF

V: TRBV25-1
size: once
J: TRBJ2-5
D: -
DNA: TGTGCCAGCAGTGAAGGGAGCTACCAAGAGACCCAGTACTTC
CDR3: CASSEGSYQETQYF

V: TRBV7-9
size: -
J: TRBJ2-2
D: TRBD2
DNA: TGTGCCAGCAGCACCACTAGCGGGACGAACACCGGGGAGCTGTTTTTT
CDR3: CASSTTSGTNTGELFF

V: TRBV27
size: -
J: TRBJ2-3
D: -
DNA: TGTGCCAGCAGTTTAGGTGGGAGGACGACAGATACGCAGTATTTT
CDR3: CASSLGGRTTDTQYF

V: TRBV18
size: -
J: TRBJ1-2
D: TRBD1
DNA: TGTGCCAGCTCACCCGGGACAGGGGTTAATGGCTACACCTTC
CDR3: CASSPGTGVNGYTF

V: TRBV19
size: -
J: TRBJ1-2
D: -
DNA: TGTGCCAGTAGTATTGCCACCGTGGGACTCTATGGCTACACCTTC
CDR3: CASSIATVGLYGYTF

V: TRBV6-5
size: few
J: TRBJ1-5
D: -
DNA: TGTGCCAGCAGTCCAGCGGGGGGGAATCAGCCCCAGCATTTT
CDR3: CASSPAGGNQPQHF

V: TRBV23-1
size: -
J: TRBJ1-2
D: TRBD1
DNA: TGCGCCAGCAGTCAACTCCTCCCGGACAGGGTCAACTATGGCTACACCTTC
CDR3: CASSQLLPDRVNYGYTF

V: TRBV4-1
size: -
J: TRBJ2-6
D: -
DNA: TGCGCCAGCAGCCAAGATCGAACGGTAGGGGCCAACGTCCTGACTTTC
CDR3: CASSQDRTVGANVLTF

V: TRBV6-5
size: few
J: TRBJ1-2
D: -
DNA: TGTGCCAGCAGTCGCGATAACTATGGCTACACCTTC
CDR3: CASSRDNYGYTF

V: TRBV6-2/TRBV6-3
size: -
J: TRBJ2-7
D: -
DNA: TGTGCCAGCAGTGCCTGGGGGGACCTTTCCTACGAGCAGTACTTC
CDR3: CASSAWGDLSYEQYF

V: TRBV6-5
size: -
J: TRBJ1-1
D: -
DNA: TGTGCCAGCAGCGGGGGACTCAGACCTTTCTTT
CDR3: CASSGGLRPFF

V: TRBV7-7
size: few
J: TRBJ2-7
D: TRBD1
DNA: TGTGCCAGCAGCTTGGACAGGGCTGGCGAGCAGTACTTC
CDR3: CASSLDRAGEQYF

V: TRBV6-5
size: -
J: TRBJ1-1
D: TRBD1
DNA: TGTGCCAGCAGTTACGGGACAGAGAACACTGAAGCTTTCTTT
CDR3: CASSYGTENTEAFF

V: TRBV5-5
size: -
J: TRBJ1-5
D: TRBD1
DNA: TGTGCCAGCAGCCCGTCGAACAGGGGGCGCAACTTGTTTCAGCCCCAGCATTTT
CDR3: CASSPSNRGRNLFQPQHF

V: TRBV28
size: -
J: TRBJ2-7
D: TRBD2
DNA: TGTGCCAGCAGTTTACTTGGGACTAGCGGGAGCTACGAGCAGTACTTC
CDR3: CASSLLGTSGSYEQYF

V: TRBV14
size: once
J: TRBJ1-1
D: -
DNA: TGTGCCAGCAGCCAAGATAGGGGCCCAGGGAACACTGAAGCTTTCTTT
CDR3: CASSQDRGPGNTEAFF

V: TRBV6-5
size: -
J: TRBJ1-5
D: TRBD1
DNA: TGTGCCAGCAGAGGGGACAGCTGGCAGCCCCAGCATTTT
CDR3: CASRGDSWQPQHF

V: TRBV7-9
size: -
J: TRBJ1-5
D: TRBD1
DNA: TGTGCCAGCAGCTTAGGCGCAGGGGGAGGCAATCAGCTCCAGCATTTT
CDR3: CASSLGAGGGNQLQHF

V: TRBV6-5
size: -
J: TRBJ1-1
D: -
DNA: TGTGCCAGCAGTTTATCCAGGAACACTGAAGCTTTCTTT
CDR3: CASSLSRNTEAFF

V: TRBV18
size: -
J: TRBJ1-1
D: -
DNA: TGTGCCAGCTCACCGGGCAGGGGCAATAAGATGAACACTGAAGCTTTCTTT
CDR3: CASSPGRGNKMNTEAFF